Described below is a single TCR beta chain sequence and its context. The data derive from a study of cytomegalovirus exposure and HLA in healthy donors. The PCR used 60 Vbeta and 13 Jbeta primers. TCRdb keeps only in-frame clones here, not all; method: immunoSEQ multiplex PCR. The table includes under 200,000 clones, 77% detected once. The ends lost 5 bases at V and 3 bases at J; junction bases unmatched: 7. This CDR3 has 16 residues. Germline loops: CDR1 MNHEY, CDR2 SMNVEV (reference sequence). The J gene is TRBJ2-2, the V gene TRBV27, with 9 bases that match TRBD2. The specimen sequenced was PBMCs. This clonotype originated in a woman aged 35 to 49 in good health and CMV-seropositive. CDR3 loop: CASSPPSGDYTGELFF. For the CDR3, the DNA is TGTGCCAGCAGTCCCCCTAGCGGGGACTACACCGGGGAGCTGTTTTTT.